These T cell receptor beta chains were read from a single sample in a study of PD-1 blockade in classical Hodgkin lymphoma. Repertoires were generated with immunoSEQ multiplex PCR, while TCRdb's copy carries only in-frame clones and drops some. The sample includes tens of thousands of clones, roughly nine tenths seen only once; the top ten take about 8.3%. The source material was peripheral blood mononuclear cells (PBMCs), sampled before the fourth cycle of nivolumab. Source of these receptors: a human donor with classical Hodgkin lymphoma. CDR3s include the opening cysteine and the closing phenylalanine or tryptophan. The order of the fields is D gene, J gene, V gene, clone size, CDR3 DNA, CDR3 protein. D genes are given only for firm matches. Size tells how often a clone was seen (once, few, many) or the class of an expanded clone, and some rows leave it out.

TRBD1,TRBJ2-2,TRBV5-1,-,TGCGCCAGCAGCTTCGACAGGGTAGGGGGTGAGCTGTTTTTT,CASSFDRVGGELFF
TRBD2,TRBJ2-1,TRBV10-2,-,TGCGCCAGCAGTTTAGCGGGGGGGGCTCTGGCTGAGCAGTTCTTC,CASSLAGGALAEQFF
-,TRBJ2-1,TRBV6-1,-,TGTGCCAGCAGTAAAGAGGTGGGTCCCAGTACCAACAATGAGCAGTTCTTC,CASSKEVGPSTNNEQFF
-,TRBJ1-1,TRBV5-1,once,TGCGCCAGCAGCCCCCCGACGGGCTCGTTAACTGAAGCTTTCTTT,CASSPPTGSLTEAFF
-,TRBJ2-7,TRBV11-3,-,TGTGCCAGCAGCTTTCAGGGCTACGAGCAGTACTTC,CASSFQGYEQYF
-,TRBJ2-2,TRBV19,-,TGTGCCAGTACGGGTGGTTTACGAGCCGGGGAGCTGTTTTTT,CASTGGLRAGELFF
-,TRBJ1-5,TRBV28,-,TGTGCCGGCGCCGGGACACAGAATCAGCCCCAGCATTTT,CAGAGTQNQPQHF
-,TRBJ1-5,TRBV5-1,-,TGCGCCAGCAGCCCGGACGCGGGGGGTAATCAGCCCCAGCATTTT,CASSPDAGGNQPQHF
-,TRBJ2-5,TRBV5-1,-,TGCGCCAGCAGCTTGGGGTTCGGGGGAGAGACCCAGTACTTC,CASSLGFGGETQYF
-,TRBJ1-1,TRBV7-9,-,TGTGCCAGCAGCGCCTACAGGGAAATGAACACTGAAGCTTTCTTT,CASSAYREMNTEAFF